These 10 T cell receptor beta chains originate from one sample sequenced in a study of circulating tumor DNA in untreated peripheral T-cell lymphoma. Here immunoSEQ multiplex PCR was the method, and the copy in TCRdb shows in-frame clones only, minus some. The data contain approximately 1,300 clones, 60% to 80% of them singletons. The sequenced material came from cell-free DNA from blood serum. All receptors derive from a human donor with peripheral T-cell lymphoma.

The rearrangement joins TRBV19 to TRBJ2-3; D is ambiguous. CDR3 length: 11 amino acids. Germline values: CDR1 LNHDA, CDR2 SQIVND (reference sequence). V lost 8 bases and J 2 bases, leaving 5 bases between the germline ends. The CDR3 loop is CASGYTDTQYF. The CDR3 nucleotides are TGTGCCAGTGGATACACAGATACGCAGTATTTT.

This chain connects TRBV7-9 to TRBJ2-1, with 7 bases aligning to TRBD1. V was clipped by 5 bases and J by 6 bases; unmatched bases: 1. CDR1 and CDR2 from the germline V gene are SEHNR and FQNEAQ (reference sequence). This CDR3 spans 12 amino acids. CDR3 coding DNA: TGTGCCAGCAGCCCAGGGGGCAATGAGCAGTTCTTC. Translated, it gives CASSPGGNEQFF.

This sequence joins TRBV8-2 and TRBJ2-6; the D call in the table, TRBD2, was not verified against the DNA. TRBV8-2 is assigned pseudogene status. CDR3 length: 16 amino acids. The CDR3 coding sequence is TGTGGCAAGCTGGAGATAACACAAAGTCGGGCCAACGTCCTGACTTTC. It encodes CGKLEITQSRANVLTF.

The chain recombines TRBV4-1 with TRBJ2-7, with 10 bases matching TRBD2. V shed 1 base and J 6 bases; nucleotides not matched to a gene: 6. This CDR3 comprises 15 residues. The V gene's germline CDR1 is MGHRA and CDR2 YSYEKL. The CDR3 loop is CASSQVRTSGLEQYF. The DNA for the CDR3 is TGCGCCAGCAGCCAAGTCCGGACTAGCGGCCTCGAGCAGTACTTC.

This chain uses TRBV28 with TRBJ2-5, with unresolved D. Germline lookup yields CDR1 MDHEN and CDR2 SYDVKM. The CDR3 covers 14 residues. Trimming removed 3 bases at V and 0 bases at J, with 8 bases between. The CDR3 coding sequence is TGTGCCAGCAGTTTGAGTGACAACCAAGAGACCCAGTACTTC. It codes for CASSLSDNQETQYF.

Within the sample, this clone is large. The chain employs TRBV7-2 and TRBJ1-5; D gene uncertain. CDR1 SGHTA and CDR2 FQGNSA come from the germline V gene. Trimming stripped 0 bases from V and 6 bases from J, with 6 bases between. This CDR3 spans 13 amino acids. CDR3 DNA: TGTGCCAGCAGCTTAGCGGAGGGTCAGCCCCAGCATTTT. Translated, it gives CASSLAEGQPQHF.

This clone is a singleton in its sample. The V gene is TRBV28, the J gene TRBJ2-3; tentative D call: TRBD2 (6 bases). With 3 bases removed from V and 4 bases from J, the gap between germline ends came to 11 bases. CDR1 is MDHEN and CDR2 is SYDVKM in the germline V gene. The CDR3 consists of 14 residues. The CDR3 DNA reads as TGTGCCAGCAGTTTGAGGAGGGACGCAGATACGCAGTATTTT. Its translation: CASSLRRDADTQYF.

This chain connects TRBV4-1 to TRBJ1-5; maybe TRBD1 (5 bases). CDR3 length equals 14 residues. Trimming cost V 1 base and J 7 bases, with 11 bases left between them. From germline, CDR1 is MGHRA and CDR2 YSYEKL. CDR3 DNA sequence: TGCGCCAGCAGCCAAGTTCAGGGTGGCCAGCCCCAGCATTTT. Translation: CASSQVQGGQPQHF.

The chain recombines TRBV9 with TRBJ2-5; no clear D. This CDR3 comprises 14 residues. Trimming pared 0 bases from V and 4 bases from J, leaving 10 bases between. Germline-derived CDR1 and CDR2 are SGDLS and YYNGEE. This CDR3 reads CASSVALDVETQYF. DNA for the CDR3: TGTGCCAGCAGCGTAGCTCTAGATGTAGAGACCCAGTACTTC.

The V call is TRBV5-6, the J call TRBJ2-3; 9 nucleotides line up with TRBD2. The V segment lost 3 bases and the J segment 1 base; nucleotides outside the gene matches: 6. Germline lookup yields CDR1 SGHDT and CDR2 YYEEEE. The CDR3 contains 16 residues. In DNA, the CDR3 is TGTGCCAGCAGCTACGGGACTAGCTATGGCACAGATACGCAGTATTTT. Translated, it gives CASSYGTSYGTDTQYF.